This T cell receptor beta chain was sequenced during a study of STAT5B mutations in CD4+ large granular lymphocyte leukemia. Study conclusions and caveats: 8/27 top patient clones versus 2/35 control clones were TRBV06-family. No patients shared main leukemic clonotypes, though about 25% appeared at low frequency elsewhere.

Buffy coats from healthy blood donors served as controls. Looked up from germline, CDR1 is MDHEN and CDR2 is SYDVKM. V gave up 7 bases and J gave up 3 bases; unmatched junction bases: 13. CDR3 length: 16 residues. To note about this clone: Its target is unknown.

Per the study methods: Lowest detectable productive clonotype frequency was 2.59 x 10-5. TCRdb keeps only in-frame clones here, not all; method: immunoSEQ multiplex PCR. V, J and clone size are taken as reported in that table, and D and trimming were inferred from the DNA itself. This sample has 30,000 to 40,000 clones, with nearly 90% found just once. Source material: CD4+ T cells from blood buffy coats. This chain connects TRBV28 to TRBJ2-7; TRBD1 agrees at 9 bases. The sequence was obtained from a human donor in good health. The DNA of the CDR3 is TGTGCCAGCACTTCCTGGGTTGGGACAGGGCTCTACGAGCAGTACTTC. Translated, it gives CASTSWVGTGLYEQYF.